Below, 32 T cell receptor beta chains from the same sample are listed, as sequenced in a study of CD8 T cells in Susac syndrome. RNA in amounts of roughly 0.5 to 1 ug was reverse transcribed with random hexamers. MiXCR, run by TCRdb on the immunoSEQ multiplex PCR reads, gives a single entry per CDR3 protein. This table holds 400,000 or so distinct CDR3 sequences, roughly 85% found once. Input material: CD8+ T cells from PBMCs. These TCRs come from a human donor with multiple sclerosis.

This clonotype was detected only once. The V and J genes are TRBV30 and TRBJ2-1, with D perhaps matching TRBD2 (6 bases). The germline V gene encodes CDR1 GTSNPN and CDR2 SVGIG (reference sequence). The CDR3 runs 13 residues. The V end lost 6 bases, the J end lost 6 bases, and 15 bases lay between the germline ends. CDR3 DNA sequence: TGTGCCTGTATAGCGGCTCTCTCCAATGAGCAGTTCTTC. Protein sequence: CACIAALSNEQFF.

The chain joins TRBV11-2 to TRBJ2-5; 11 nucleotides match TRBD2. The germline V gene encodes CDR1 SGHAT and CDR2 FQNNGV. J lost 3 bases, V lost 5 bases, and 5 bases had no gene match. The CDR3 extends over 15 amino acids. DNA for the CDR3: TGTGCCAGCAGCGCCGGGACTAGCGGCAAAGAGACCCAGTACTTC. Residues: CASSAGTSGKETQYF.

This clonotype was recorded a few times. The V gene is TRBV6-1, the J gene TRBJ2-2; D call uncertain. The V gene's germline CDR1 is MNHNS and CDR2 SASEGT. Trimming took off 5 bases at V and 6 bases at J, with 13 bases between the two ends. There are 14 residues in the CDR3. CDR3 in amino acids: CASSRPDAAGELFF. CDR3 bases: TGTGCCAGCAGTCGGCCGGACGCGGCCGGGGAGCTGTTTTTT.

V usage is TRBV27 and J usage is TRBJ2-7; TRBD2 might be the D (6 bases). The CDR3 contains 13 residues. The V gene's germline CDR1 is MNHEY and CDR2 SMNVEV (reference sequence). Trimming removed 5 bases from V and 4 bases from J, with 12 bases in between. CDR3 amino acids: CASSPFGGYEQYF. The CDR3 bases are TGTGCCAGCAGTCCGTTTGGAGGGTACGAGCAGTACTTC.

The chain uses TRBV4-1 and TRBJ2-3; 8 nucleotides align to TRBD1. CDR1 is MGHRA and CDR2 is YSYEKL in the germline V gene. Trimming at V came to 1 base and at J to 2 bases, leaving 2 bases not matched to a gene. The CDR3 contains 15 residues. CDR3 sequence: CASSQGQGFTDTQYF. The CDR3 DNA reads TGCGCCAGCAGCCAAGGACAGGGGTTCACAGATACGCAGTATTTT.

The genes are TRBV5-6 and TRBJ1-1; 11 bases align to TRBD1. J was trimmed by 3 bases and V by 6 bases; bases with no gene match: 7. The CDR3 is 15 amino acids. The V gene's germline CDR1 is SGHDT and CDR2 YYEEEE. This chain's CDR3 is CASTKPGQGDTEAFF. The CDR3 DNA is TGTGCCAGCACGAAGCCGGGACAGGGGGACACTGAAGCTTTCTTT.

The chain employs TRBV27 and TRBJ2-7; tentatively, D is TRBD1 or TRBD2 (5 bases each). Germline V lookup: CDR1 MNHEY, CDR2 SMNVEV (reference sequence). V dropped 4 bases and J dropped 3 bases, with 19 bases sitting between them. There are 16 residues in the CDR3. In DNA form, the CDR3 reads TGTGCCAGCAGTTCATCAGGGACCTTCACCTACTACGAGCAGTACTTC. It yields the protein CASSSSGTFTYYEQYF.

The CDR3 region is CASSQVAPPRSHGELFF. CDR3 nucleotides: TGTGCCAGCAGCCAGGTAGCGCCTCCCCGATCCCACGGGGAGCTGTTTTTT. The J gene is TRBJ2-2, the V gene TRBV4-2; a possible D gene is TRBD2 (5 bases). Germline loops: CDR1 LGHNA, CDR2 YNFKEQ. Trimming left V 3 bases short and J 7 bases short, with 21 bases between. This CDR3 is built from 17 residues.

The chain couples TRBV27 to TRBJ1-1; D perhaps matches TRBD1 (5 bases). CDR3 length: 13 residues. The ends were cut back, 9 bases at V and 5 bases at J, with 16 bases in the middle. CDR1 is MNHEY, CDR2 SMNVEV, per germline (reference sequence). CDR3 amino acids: CASLGGVRTEAFF. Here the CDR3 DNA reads TGTGCCAGTCTGGGGGGGGTAAGGACTGAAGCTTTCTTT.

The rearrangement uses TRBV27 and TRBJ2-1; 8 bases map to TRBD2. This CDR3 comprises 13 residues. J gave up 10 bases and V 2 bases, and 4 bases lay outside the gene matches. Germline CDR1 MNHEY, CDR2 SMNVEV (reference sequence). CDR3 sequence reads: CASSLTIAGEQFF. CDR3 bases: TGTGCCAGCAGTTTAACAATAGCGGGAGAGCAGTTCTTC.

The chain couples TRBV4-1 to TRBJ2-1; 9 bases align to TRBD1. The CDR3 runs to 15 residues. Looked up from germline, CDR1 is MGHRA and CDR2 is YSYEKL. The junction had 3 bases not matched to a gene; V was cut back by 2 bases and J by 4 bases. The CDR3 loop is CASSQWDREYNEQFF. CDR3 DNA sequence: TGCGCCAGCAGCCAATGGGACAGGGAGTACAATGAGCAGTTCTTC.

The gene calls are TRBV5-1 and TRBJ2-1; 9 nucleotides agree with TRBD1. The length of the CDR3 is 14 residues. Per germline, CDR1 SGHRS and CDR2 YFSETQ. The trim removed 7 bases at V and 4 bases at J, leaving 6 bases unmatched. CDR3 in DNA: TGCGCCAGCGGTGGGACAGGGCGATACAATGAGCAGTTCTTC. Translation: CASGGTGRYNEQFF.

For the CDR3, the DNA is TGTGCCAGCAGAAGATTCAATGAAAAACTGTTTTTT. It translates to CASRRFNEKLFF. The rearrangement uses TRBV25-1 and TRBJ1-4; D unresolved. Trimming shortened V by 6 bases and J by 5 bases, and 7 bases separated the two germline ends. Germline V gene sequence: CDR1 MGHDK, CDR2 SYGVNS. The CDR3 length is 12 residues.

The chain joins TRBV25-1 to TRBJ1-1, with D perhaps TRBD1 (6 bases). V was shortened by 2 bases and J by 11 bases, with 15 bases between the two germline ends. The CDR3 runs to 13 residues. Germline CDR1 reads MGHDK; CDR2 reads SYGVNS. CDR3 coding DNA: TGTGCCAGCAGTGAAGGCTTCGGGACATGGGCTTTCTTT. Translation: CASSEGFGTWAFF.

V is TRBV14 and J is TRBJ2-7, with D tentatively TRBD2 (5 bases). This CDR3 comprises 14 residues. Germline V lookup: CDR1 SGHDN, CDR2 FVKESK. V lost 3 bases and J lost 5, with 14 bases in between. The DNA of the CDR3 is TGTGCCAGCAGCCATGGCGCGGGTGGGCACGAGCAGTACTTC. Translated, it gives CASSHGAGGHEQYF.

CDR3 region: CASIGTNPYEQYF. The DNA for the CDR3 is TGTGCCAGCATTGGGACTAACCCCTACGAGCAGTACTTC. The chain recombines TRBV6-1 with TRBJ2-7; 7 bases match TRBD2. Germline CDR1 MNHNS, CDR2 SASEGT. CDR3 length: 13 amino acids. J gave up 2 bases and V 7 bases, and 5 bases lay outside the gene matches.

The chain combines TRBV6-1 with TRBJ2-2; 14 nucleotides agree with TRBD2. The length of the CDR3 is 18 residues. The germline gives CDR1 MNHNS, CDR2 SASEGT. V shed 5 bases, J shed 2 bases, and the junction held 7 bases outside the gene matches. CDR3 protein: CASSQGLAGVPNTGELFF. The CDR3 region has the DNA TGTGCCAGCAGTCAGGGACTAGCGGGAGTCCCTAACACCGGGGAGCTGTTTTTT.

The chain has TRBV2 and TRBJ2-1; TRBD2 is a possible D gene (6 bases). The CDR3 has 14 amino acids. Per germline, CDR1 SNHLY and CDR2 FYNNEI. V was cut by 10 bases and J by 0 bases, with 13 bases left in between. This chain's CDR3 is CATPSGSSYNEQFF. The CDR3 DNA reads TGTGCCACCCCGTCCGGGAGCTCCTACAATGAGCAGTTCTTC.

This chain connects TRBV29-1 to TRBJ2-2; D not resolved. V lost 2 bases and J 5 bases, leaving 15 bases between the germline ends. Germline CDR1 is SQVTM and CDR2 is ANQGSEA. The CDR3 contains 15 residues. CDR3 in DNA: TGCAGCGTTGAAATTCCCAGGTTAGGGACCGGGGAGCTGTTTTTT. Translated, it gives CSVEIPRLGTGELFF.

As DNA, the CDR3 is TGTGCCTGGAGTCTCGCGATCGGCCTGAGCACTGAAGCTTTCTTT. Protein: CAWSLAIGLSTEAFF. The rearrangement links TRBV30 to TRBJ1-1; no clear D. The CDR3 loop spans 15 amino acids. The germline CDR1 and CDR2 sequences are GTSNPN and SVGIG (reference sequence). V shed 2 bases and J shed 4 bases, with 17 bases lying between them. The entire variable domain, with the rest obtained from reference TRBV30 and TRBJ1-1, is as follows: SQTIHQWPATLVQPVGSPLSLECTVEGTSNPNLYWYRQAAGRGLQLLFYSVGIGQISSEVPQNLSASRPQDRQFILSSKKLLLSDSGFYLCAWSLAIGLSTEAFFGQGTRLTVV.

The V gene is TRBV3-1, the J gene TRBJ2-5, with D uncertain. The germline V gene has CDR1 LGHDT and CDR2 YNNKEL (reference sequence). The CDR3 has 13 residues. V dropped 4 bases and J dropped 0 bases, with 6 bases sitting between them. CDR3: CASSRDYQETQYF. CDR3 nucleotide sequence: TGTGCCAGCAGCCGGGATTACCAAGAGACCCAGTACTTC.

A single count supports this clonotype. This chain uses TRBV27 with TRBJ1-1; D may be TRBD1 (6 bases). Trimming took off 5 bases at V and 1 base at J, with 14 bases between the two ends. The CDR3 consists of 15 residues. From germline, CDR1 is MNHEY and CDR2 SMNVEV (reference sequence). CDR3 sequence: CASSTNRVWNTEAFF. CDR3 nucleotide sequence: TGTGCCAGCAGTACGAACAGGGTATGGAACACTGAAGCTTTCTTT.

CDR3 nucleotide sequence: TGTGCCAGCAGTCCCGGGACACAGGAGCAGTTCTTC. This sequence encodes CASSPGTQEQFF. This chain links TRBV27 with TRBJ2-1, with D possibly matching TRBD1 (6 bases). Germline V gives CDR1 MNHEY, CDR2 SMNVEV (reference sequence). V gave up 5 bases and J gave up 10 bases, with 12 bases separating them. The CDR3 has 12 amino acids.

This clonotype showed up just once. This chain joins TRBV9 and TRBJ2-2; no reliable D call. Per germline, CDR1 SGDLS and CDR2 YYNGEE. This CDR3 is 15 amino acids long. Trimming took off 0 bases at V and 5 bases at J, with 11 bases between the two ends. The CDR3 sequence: CASSVGPASTGELFF. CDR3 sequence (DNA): TGTGCCAGCAGCGTAGGTCCCGCGAGTACCGGGGAGCTGTTTTTT.

In DNA form, the CDR3 reads TGTGCCAGCAGTGAATGGAGGGACAGCAACTATGGCTACACCTTC. Protein: CASSEWRDSNYGYTF. This chain connects TRBV25-1 to TRBJ1-2; 7 nucleotides align to TRBD1. The CDR3 runs 15 residues. Trimming cost V 1 base and J 2 bases; bases outside gene matches: 4. Germline lookup yields CDR1 MGHDK and CDR2 SYGVNS.

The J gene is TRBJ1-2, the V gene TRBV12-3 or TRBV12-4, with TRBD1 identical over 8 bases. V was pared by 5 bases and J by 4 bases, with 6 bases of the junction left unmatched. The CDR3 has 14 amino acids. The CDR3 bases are TGTGCCAGCAGTACAGGGGGGCCAGGCTATGGCTACACCTTC. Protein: CASSTGGPGYGYTF.

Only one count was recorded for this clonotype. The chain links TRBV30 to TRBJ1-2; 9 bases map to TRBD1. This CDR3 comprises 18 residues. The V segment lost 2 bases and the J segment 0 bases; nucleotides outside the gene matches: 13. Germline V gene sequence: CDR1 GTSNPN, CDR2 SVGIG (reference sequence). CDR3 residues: CAWSPERDRALSNYGYTF. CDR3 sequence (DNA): TGTGCCTGGAGTCCGGAGCGGGACAGGGCCCTATCTAACTATGGCTACACCTTC.

CDR3 DNA: TGTGCCACCAGCAGAGATCAGTCGGACACTGAAGCTTTCTTT. Translation: CATSRDQSDTEAFF. The chain uses TRBV15 and TRBJ1-1; D is unclear. CDR1 is LNHNV and CDR2 is YYDKDF in the germline V gene (reference sequence). Deletions cut 0 bases from V and 3 bases from J, with 8 bases between. The CDR3 is 14 amino acids.

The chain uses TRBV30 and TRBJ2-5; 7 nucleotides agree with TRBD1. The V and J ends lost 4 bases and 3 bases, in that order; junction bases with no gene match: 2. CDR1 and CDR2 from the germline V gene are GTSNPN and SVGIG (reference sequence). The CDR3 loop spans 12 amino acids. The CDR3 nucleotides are TGTGCCTGGACGGGGACAGAAGAGACCCAGTACTTC. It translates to CAWTGTEETQYF.

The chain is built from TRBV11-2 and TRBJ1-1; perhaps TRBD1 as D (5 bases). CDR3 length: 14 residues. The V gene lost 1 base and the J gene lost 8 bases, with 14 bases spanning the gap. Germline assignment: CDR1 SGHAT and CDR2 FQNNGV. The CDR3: CASSLGVGRQEAFF. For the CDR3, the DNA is TGTGCCAGCAGCTTAGGAGTGGGGCGGCAGGAAGCTTTCTTT.

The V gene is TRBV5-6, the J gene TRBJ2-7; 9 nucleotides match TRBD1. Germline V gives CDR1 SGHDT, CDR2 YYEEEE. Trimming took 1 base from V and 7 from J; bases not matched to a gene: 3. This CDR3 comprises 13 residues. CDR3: CASSLTGGEEQYF. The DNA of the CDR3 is TGTGCCAGCAGCTTGACAGGGGGCGAGGAGCAGTACTTC. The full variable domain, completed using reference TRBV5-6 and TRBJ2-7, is DAGVTQSPTHLIKTRGQQVTLRCSPKSGHDTVSWYQQALGQGPQFIFQYYEEEERQRGNFPDRFSGHQFPNYSSELNVNALLLGDSALYLCASSLTGGEEQYFGPGTRLTVT.

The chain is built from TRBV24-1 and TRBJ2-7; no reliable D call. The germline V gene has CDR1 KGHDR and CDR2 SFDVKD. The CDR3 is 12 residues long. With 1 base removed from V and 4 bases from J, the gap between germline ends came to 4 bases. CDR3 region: CATSDFGYEQYF. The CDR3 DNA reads TGTGCCACCAGTGATTTTGGGTACGAGCAGTACTTC.